This T cell receptor (beta chain) was captured in a study of Ad26.COV2.S vaccination and SARS-CoV-2 variants. Treatment of the sample: 15 to 20 received Ad26.COV2.S at low or high dose, single or two shots; several received placebo; per-sample allocation not given. Repertoires come from day 63 after the first vaccine or placebo injection. Repertoires were generated with immunoSEQ multiplex PCR, while TCRdb's copy carries only in-frame clones and drops some. The table lists roughly 300,000 clones, 86% of them singletons. The V gene's germline CDR1 is LGHNA and CDR2 YSLEER. Trimming left V 0 bases short and J 0 bases short, with 1 base between. This CDR3 is 13 amino acids long.

The clonotype was recovered from a person aged 18-60 years who received the Ad26.COV2.S COVID-19 vaccine or a placebo. J is TRBJ2-3 and V is TRBV4-3; no clear D. This material consisted of peripheral blood, taken in a trial of Ad26.COV2.S vaccine versus placebo. The CDR3 sequence: CASSQDSTDTQYF. The CDR3 region has the DNA TGCGCCAGCAGCCAAGACAGCACAGATACGCAGTATTTT.